This entry features one T cell receptor (beta chain) sequence. Its matching antigen is unknown. The sample originates from a study of OX40 agonist ivuxolimab in advanced cancers. Study-wide points: Clones of CD4+ and CD8+ blood T cells grew by week 6 at doses of 0.1 to 3.0 mg/kg. No determination was made of the antigen specificity of the expanded peripheral T cells.

Clones were read by immunoSEQ multiplex PCR, and TCRdb kept only the in-frame ones, dropping some. This table has tens of thousands of clones, 84% appearing once. The TCR was taken from an adult with an advanced solid tumor such as melanoma, head and neck, liver or kidney cancer. Sequencing was performed on CD4+ or CD8+ T cells sorted from blood, taken in a trial of the OX40 agonist ivuxolimab.

As DNA, the CDR3 is TGTGCCAGCAGCCCACACCCCGGCGAGCAGTACTTC. This codes for CASSPHPGEQYF. The rearrangement joins TRBV11-2 to TRBJ2-7; no firm D call. Germline V gene sequence: CDR1 SGHAT, CDR2 FQNNGV. V dropped 5 bases and J dropped 6 bases, with 11 bases sitting between them. CDR3 size: 12 residues.